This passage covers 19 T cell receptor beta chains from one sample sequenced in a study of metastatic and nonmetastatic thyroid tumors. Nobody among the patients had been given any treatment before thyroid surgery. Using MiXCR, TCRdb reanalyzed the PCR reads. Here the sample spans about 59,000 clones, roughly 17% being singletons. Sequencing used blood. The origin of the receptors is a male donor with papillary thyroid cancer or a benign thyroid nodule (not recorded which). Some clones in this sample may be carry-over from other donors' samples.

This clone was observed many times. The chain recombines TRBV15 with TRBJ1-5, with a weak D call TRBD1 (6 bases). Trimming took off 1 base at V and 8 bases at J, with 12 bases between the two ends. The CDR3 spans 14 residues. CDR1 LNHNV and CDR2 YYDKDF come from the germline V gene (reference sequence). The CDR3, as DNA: TGTGCCACCAGCAGAGGAAAGGGGGTTGAGCCCCAGCATTTT. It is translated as CATSRGKGVEPQHF.

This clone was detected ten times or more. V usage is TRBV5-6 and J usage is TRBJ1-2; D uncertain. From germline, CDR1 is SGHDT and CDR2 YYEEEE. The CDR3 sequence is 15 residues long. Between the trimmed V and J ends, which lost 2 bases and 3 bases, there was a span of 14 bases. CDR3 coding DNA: TGTGCCAGCAGCTTCTGGGGTGGAGGGCACTATGGCTACACCTTC. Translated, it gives CASSFWGGGHYGYTF.

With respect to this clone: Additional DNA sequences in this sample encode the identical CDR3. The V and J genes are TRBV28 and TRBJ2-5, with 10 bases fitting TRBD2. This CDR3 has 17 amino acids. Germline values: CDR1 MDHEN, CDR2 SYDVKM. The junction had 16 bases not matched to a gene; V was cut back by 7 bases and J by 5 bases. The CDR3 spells CASKSPVAGGPGETQYF. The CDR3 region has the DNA TGTGCCAGCAAGTCTCCAGTAGCGGGGGGTCCGGGTGAGACCCAGTACTTC.

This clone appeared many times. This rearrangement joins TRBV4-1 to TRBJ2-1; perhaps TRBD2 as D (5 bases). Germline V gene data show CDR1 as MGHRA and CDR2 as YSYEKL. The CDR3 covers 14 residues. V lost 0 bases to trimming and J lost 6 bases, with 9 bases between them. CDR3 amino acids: CASSQDRGFNEQFF. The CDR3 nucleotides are TGCGCCAGCAGCCAAGATCGCGGGTTCAATGAGCAGTTCTTC.

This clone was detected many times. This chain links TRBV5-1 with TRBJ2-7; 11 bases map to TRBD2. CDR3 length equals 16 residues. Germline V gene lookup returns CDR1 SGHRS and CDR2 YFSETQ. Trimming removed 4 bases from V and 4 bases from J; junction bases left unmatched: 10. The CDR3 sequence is CASSAALAGAAYEQYF. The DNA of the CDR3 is TGCGCCAGCAGCGCAGCACTAGCGGGGGCGGCGTACGAGCAGTACTTC.

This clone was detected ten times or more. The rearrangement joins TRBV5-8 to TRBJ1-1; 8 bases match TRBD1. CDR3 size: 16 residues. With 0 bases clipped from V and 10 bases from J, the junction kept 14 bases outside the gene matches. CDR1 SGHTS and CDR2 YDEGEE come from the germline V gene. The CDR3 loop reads CASSLVGDRGIQSAFF. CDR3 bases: TGTGCCAGCAGCTTGGTGGGTGACAGGGGTATTCAATCAGCTTTCTTT.

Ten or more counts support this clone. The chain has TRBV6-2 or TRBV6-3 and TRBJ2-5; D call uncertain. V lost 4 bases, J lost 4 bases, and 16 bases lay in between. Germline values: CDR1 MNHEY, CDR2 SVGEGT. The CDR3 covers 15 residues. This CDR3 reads CASSSTEEPGETQYF. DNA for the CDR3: TGTGCCAGCAGTTCCACCGAGGAACCGGGAGAGACCCAGTACTTC.

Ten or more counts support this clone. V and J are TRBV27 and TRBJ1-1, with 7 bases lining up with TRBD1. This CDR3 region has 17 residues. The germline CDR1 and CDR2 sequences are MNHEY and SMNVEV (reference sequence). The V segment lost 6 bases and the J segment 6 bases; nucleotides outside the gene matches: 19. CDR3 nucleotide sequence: TGTGCCAGCAGCCAAACCCAACGACTCAGGGGGGGACCTGAAGCTTTCTTT. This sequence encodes CASSQTQRLRGGPEAFF.

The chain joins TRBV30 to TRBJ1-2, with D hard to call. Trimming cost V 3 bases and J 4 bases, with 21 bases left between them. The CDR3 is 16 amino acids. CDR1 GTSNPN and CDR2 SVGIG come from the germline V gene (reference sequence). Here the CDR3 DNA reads TGTGCCTGGAGCGCAACGTGGGGAACCACCCTCTATGGCTACACCTTC. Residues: CAWSATWGTTLYGYTF.

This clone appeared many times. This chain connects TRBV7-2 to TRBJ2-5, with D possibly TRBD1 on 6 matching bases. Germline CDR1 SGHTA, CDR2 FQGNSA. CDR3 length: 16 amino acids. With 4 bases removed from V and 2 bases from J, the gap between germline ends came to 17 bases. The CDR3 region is CASSSGTMIKQETQYF. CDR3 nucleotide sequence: TGTGCCAGCAGCTCCGGGACAATGATCAAGCAAGAGACCCAGTACTTC. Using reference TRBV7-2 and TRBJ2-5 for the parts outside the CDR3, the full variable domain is GAGVSQSPSNKVTEKGKDVELRCDPISGHTALYWYRQSLGQGLEFLIYFQGNSAPDKSGLPSDRFSAERTGGSVSTLTIQRTQQEDSAVYLCASSSGTMIKQETQYFGPGTRLLVL.

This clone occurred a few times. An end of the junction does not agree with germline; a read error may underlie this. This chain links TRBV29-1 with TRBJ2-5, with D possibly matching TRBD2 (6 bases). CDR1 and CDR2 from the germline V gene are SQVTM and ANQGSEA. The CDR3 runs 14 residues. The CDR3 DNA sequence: TGCAGCGTTGACCCGAATAACGGGGGAGAGAACCAGTACTTC. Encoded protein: CSVDPNNGGENQYF.

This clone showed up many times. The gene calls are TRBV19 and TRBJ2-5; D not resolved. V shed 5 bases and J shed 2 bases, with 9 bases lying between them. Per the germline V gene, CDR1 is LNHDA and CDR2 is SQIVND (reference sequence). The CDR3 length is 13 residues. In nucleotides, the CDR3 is TGTGCCAGTAGTTTAGGCACGCAAGAGACCCAGTACTTC. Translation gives CASSLGTQETQYF.

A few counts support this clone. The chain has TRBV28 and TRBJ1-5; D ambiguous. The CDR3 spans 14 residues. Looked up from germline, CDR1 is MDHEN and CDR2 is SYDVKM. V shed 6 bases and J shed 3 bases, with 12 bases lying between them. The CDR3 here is CASSRGHINQPQHF. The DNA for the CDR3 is TGTGCCAGCAGCCGCGGTCATATCAATCAGCCCCAGCATTTT.

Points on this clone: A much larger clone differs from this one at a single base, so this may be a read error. CDR3: CASSVEAKREGYNEQFF. The DNA for the CDR3 is TGTGCCAGCAGCGTAGAGGCGAAGCGGGAGGGCTACAATGAGCAGTTCTTC. This chain connects TRBV9 to TRBJ2-1, with 10 positions matching TRBD2. Looked up from germline, CDR1 is SGDLS and CDR2 is YYNGEE. The CDR3 sequence is 17 residues long. Unmatched junction bases numbered 6, after V lost 0 bases and J lost 3 bases.

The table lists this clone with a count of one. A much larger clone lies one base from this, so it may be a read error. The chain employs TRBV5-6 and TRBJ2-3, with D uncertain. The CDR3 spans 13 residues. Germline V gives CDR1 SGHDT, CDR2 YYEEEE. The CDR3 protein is CASSSAITDKQYF. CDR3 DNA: TGTGCCAGCAGCTCGGCTATCACAGATAAGCAGTATTTT.

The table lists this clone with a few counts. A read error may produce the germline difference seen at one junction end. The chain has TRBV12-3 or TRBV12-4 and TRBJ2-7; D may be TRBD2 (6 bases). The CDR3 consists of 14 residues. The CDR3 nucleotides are TGTGCCATCAGTTCCCCTGAAGGGGAGGACGAGCAGTACTTC. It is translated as CAISSPEGEDEQYF.

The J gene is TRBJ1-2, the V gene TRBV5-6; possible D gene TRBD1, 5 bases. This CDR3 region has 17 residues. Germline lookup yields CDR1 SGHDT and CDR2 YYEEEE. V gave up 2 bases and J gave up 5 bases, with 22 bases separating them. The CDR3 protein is CASSFDRSGSELYGYTF. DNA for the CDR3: TGTGCCAGCAGCTTTGATAGGTCAGGGTCAGAGCTATATGGCTACACCTTC.

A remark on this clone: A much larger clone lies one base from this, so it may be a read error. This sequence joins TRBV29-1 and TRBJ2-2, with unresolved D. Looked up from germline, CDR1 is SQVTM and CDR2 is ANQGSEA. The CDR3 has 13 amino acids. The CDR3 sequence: CSAGTVAPGELFF. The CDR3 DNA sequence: TGCAGTGCCGGAACAGTGGCCCCCGGGGAGCTGTTTTTT.

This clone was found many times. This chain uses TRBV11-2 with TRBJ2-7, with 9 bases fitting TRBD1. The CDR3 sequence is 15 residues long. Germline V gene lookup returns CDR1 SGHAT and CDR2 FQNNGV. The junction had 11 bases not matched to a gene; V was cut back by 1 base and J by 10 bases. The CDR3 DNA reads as TGTGCCAGCAGCTTAGTCACCGGGACAGGGCCGGGACAGTACTTC. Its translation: CASSLVTGTGPGQYF.